This entry features one TCR beta chain sequence. This specimen comes from a study of blood T cell repertoires in COVID-19. Seattle's enrolled individuals joined amid active infection and were then monitored longitudinally. Only in-frame clones appear in the TCRdb table, and some are missing; sequencing was by immunoSEQ multiplex PCR. The sample holds 250,000 to 300,000 clones, roughly 86% seen once. Germline assignment: CDR1 SGHVS and CDR2 FNYEAQ. This CDR3 is 16 amino acids long. Trimming took off 5 bases at V and 4 bases at J, with 17 bases between the two ends. The sequenced sample was peripheral blood. The J gene is TRBJ1-4, the V gene TRBV7-6, with a tentative D call TRBD1 (6 bases). The TCR was taken from a woman in her twenties or thirties with COVID-19, enrolled during active disease. The CDR3 nucleotides are TGTGCCAGCAGCCAGGGGATTGGCAGGGATAATGAAAAACTGTTTTTT. This codes for CASSQGIGRDNEKLFF. The full variable domain, in which reference TRBV7-6 and TRBJ1-4 provide the parts outside the CDR3, is GAGVSQSPRYKVTKRGQDVALRCDPISGHVSLYWYRQALGQGPEFLTYFNYEAQQDKSGLPNDRFSAERPEGSISTLTIQRTEQRDSAMYRCASSQGIGRDNEKLFFGSGTQLSVL.